Shown below are 21 T cell receptor beta chains from a single sample sequenced in a study of T cell clonotyping in hematopoietic cell transplantation. This table comes from immunoSEQ multiplex PCR, and its TCRdb copy is limited to in-frame clones, with some not included. The sample records about 15,000 clones, 85% to 95% being singletons. Material: PBMCs, obtained 30 days after allogeneic stem cell transplant. These receptors all come from a male patient over 55 who had an allogeneic stem cell transplant from an unrelated donor, so the T cells may come from the graft donor. Some clones in this sample may be carry-over from other donors' samples.

The chain recombines TRBV19 with TRBJ2-7, with 11 bases matching TRBD1. After removal of 4 bases from V and 7 bases from J, the junction contained 6 bases not matched to a gene. This CDR3 comprises 14 residues. Germline lookup yields CDR1 LNHDA and CDR2 SQIVND (reference sequence). CDR3 residues: CASSKGQGAGEQYF. Written as DNA, the CDR3 is TGTGCCAGTAGTAAAGGACAGGGGGCAGGGGAGCAGTACTTC.

The chain is built from TRBV30 and TRBJ2-5; D not resolved. Germline V gives CDR1 GTSNPN, CDR2 SVGIG (reference sequence). V shed 4 bases and J shed 3 bases, with 12 bases lying between them. The CDR3 loop spans 13 amino acids. The CDR3 region has the DNA TGTGCCTGGAACGTAGGTGGAAAAGAGACCCAGTACTTC. This sequence encodes CAWNVGGKETQYF.

J is TRBJ2-7 and V is TRBV6-5; 8 positions agree with TRBD1. Trimming cost V 2 bases and J 1 base; bases outside gene matches: 1. The CDR3 sequence is 14 residues long. Germline values: CDR1 MNHEY, CDR2 SVGAGI. The CDR3 sequence: CASSYGQGSYEQYF. The CDR3 coding sequence is TGTGCCAGCAGTTACGGACAGGGTTCCTACGAGCAGTACTTC.

The rearrangement uses TRBV7-2 and TRBJ1-5, with a tentative D call TRBD1 (5 bases). Per germline, CDR1 SGHTA and CDR2 FQGNSA. The CDR3 has 15 residues. The V and J ends lost 2 bases and 5 bases respectively, with 13 bases between them. This chain's CDR3 is CASSLRGKSYQPQHF. The DNA for the CDR3 is TGTGCCAGCAGCTTAAGGGGTAAGAGTTATCAGCCCCAGCATTTT.

This rearrangement joins TRBV29-1 to TRBJ1-2; tentative D call: TRBD1 (6 bases). Germline CDR1 and CDR2: SQVTM and ANQGSEA. The CDR3 covers 13 residues. Trimming removed 8 bases from V and 6 bases from J, with 19 bases in between. The CDR3 reads CSIQQGRRNGYTF. The CDR3 DNA reads as TGCAGCATTCAACAGGGTCGTAGAAATGGCTACACCTTC.

The rearrangement uses TRBV7-3 and TRBJ2-2; 7 bases agree with TRBD2. The length of the CDR3 is 14 residues. The V segment lost 5 bases and the J segment 6 bases; nucleotides outside the gene matches: 6. CDR1 is SGHTA and CDR2 is FQGTGA in the germline V gene. DNA for the CDR3: TGTGCCAGCAGCAAGGTAGCGGGTCCCGGGGAGCTGTTTTTT. This sequence encodes CASSKVAGPGELFF.

This chain uses TRBV6-5 with TRBJ2-4; D may match TRBD1 or TRBD2 (5 bases each). CDR1 is MNHEY, CDR2 SVGAGI, per germline. The CDR3 spans 13 residues. Trimming removed 7 bases at V and 5 bases at J, with 12 bases between. CDR3 residues: CASTTRGENIQYF. CDR3 DNA: TGTGCCAGCACTACGCGAGGGGAAAACATTCAGTACTTC.

V and J are TRBV9 and TRBJ2-1, with 8 bases aligning to TRBD2. This CDR3 has 15 amino acids. V lost 0 bases to trimming and J lost 8 bases; unmatched junction nucleotides: 7. The germline gives CDR1 SGDLS, CDR2 YYNGEE. This chain's CDR3 is CASSVDAGGDDEQFF. The CDR3, as DNA: TGTGCCAGCAGCGTAGATGCGGGGGGAGATGATGAGCAGTTCTTC.

The rearrangement links TRBV5-1 to TRBJ2-3, with D maybe TRBD2 (7 bases). Trimming stripped 0 bases from V and 6 bases from J, with 17 bases between. CDR1 is SGHRS and CDR2 is YFSETQ in the germline V gene. The CDR3 covers 16 residues. CDR3 sequence (DNA): TGCGCCAGCAGCTTGGCCTCGGGGGGCGGCGACGATACGCAGTATTTT. It encodes CASSLASGGGDDTQYF.

This clone appeared a single time. As DNA, the CDR3 is TGTGCCAGCAGTTACTCAGGGAGGACAAATGAAAAACTGTTTTTT. Its protein is CASSYSGRTNEKLFF. The rearrangement links TRBV6-6 to TRBJ1-4, with D maybe TRBD1 (5 bases). Germline V gene data show CDR1 as MNHNY and CDR2 as SVGAGI (reference sequence). Trimming pared 0 bases from V and 5 bases from J, leaving 10 bases between. The length of the CDR3 is 15 residues.

The chain combines TRBV5-4 with TRBJ1-2; 7 bases line up with TRBD1. The germline V gene has CDR1 SGHNT and CDR2 YYREEE (reference sequence). Germline trimming cut 0 bases from V and 10 bases from J; bases unmatched to any gene: 9. CDR3 length: 14 residues. The CDR3 sequence is CASSLVGDSPFYTF. The CDR3 nucleotides read TGTGCCAGCAGCTTGGTTGGGGACAGCCCGTTCTACACCTTC.

The V and J genes are TRBV13 and TRBJ2-7; D uncertain. V lost 5 bases and J lost 5, with 7 bases in between. CDR1 is PRHDT and CDR2 is FYEKMQ in the germline V gene (reference sequence). The CDR3 is 11 residues long. The DNA of the CDR3 is TGTGCCAGCAGCCTGTCTGACGAGCAGTACTTC. This sequence encodes CASSLSDEQYF.

The rearrangement links TRBV4-1 to TRBJ2-1; D is possibly TRBD1 (6 bases). This CDR3 region has 15 residues. Germline CDR1 reads MGHRA; CDR2 reads YSYEKL. V was shortened by 0 bases and J by 7 bases, with 13 bases between the two germline ends. The CDR3 DNA follows: TGCGCCAGCAGCCAAGAAGACCAGGGGTGGAATGAGCAGTTCTTC. As protein: CASSQEDQGWNEQFF.

The V call is TRBV4-1, the J call TRBJ2-3; TRBD2 aligns across 8 bases. Germline trimming cut 0 bases from V and 6 bases from J; bases unmatched to any gene: 5. CDR1 is MGHRA, CDR2 YSYEKL, per germline. The CDR3 is made up of 15 amino acids. The CDR3 region is CASSQDPGGRDTQYF. Written as DNA, the CDR3 is TGCGCCAGCAGCCAAGATCCGGGGGGGCGGGATACGCAGTATTTT.

This clone was detected only a few times. One end of the junction does not line up with germline, which may come from a read error. The chain is built from TRBV6-4 and TRBJ1-2, with a tentative D call TRBD1 (6 bases). The CDR3 consists of 13 residues. Germline values: CDR1 MRHNA, CDR2 SNTAGT. CDR3 region: CASSDSSEGEPHF. For the CDR3, the DNA is TGTGCCAGCAGTGACTCGTCGGAGGGGGAGCCCCATTTC.

In this sample, this clone turned up a few times. The V and J genes are TRBV5-6 and TRBJ2-7, with TRBD2 matching 7 bases. Germline V gene sequence: CDR1 SGHDT, CDR2 YYEEEE. This CDR3 has 15 amino acids. V lost 5 bases and J lost 3; bases outside the gene matches: 11. CDR3 coding DNA: TGTGCCAGCAGATTCCTCGGGACTACCCTCTACGAGCAGTACTTC. Translating gives CASRFLGTTLYEQYF.

The chain is built from TRBV5-6 and TRBJ1-1, with D perhaps TRBD1 (5 bases). This CDR3 is 14 amino acids long. Trimming took 0 bases from V and 0 from J, leaving 6 bases between them. Germline V gives CDR1 SGHDT, CDR2 YYEEEE. CDR3 coding DNA: TGTGCCAGCAGCTTGGGACAGATGAACACTGAAGCTTTCTTT. Amino acid sequence: CASSLGQMNTEAFF.

V gene TRBV21-1 combines with J gene TRBJ2-3. TRBV21-1 is a pseudogene locus. The CDR3 consists of 14 residues. The CDR3 DNA sequence: TGTGCCAGCAGCAAAGCAAAGGGACCAGATACGCAGTATTTT. Protein: CASSKAKGPDTQYF.

The chain joins TRBV19 to TRBJ2-6; no clear D gene. Deletions cut 3 bases from V and 5 bases from J, with 11 bases between. Germline V lookup: CDR1 LNHDA, CDR2 SQIVND (reference sequence). This CDR3 comprises 15 residues. The chain's CDR3 is CASSIGTPRANVLTF. The CDR3 bases are TGTGCCAGTAGTATCGGAACACCCAGGGCCAACGTCCTGACTTTC.

The rearrangement links TRBV5-6 to TRBJ2-7, with TRBD1 matching over 8 bases. The CDR3 is made up of 15 amino acids. With V trimmed by 4 bases and J by 2 bases, 8 bases remained unmatched. CDR1 is SGHDT and CDR2 is YYEEEE in the germline V gene. The CDR3 DNA is TGTGCCAGCAGCCTCAGGACAGGGCACCCCTACGAGCAGTACTTC. This encodes CASSLRTGHPYEQYF.

V gene TRBV14 combines with J gene TRBJ1-2; D is unresolved. V shed 1 base and J shed 11 bases, with 11 bases lying between them. Germline V gene lookup returns CDR1 SGHDN and CDR2 FVKESK. This CDR3 has 12 amino acids. In DNA, the CDR3 is TGTGCCAGCAGCCAAGCCCGGGAGATATACACCTTC. Translated: CASSQAREIYTF. Using reference TRBV14 and TRBJ1-2 for the parts outside the CDR3, the full variable domain is EAGVTQFPSHSVIEKGQTVTLRCDPISGHDNLYWYRRVMGKEIKFLLHFVKESKQDESGMPNNRFLAERTGGTYSTLKVQPAELEDSGVYFCASSQAREIYTFGSGTRLTVV.